This TCR beta chain was sequenced in a study of patients and donors after allogeneic stem cell transplantation. Trimming at V came to 6 bases and at J to 0 bases, leaving 6 bases not matched to a gene. Germline CDR1 and CDR2: SGHRS and YFSETQ. The CDR3 spans 15 residues. MiXCR, applied by TCRdb to the RT-PCR reads, yields one record per CDR3 protein. The sample includes about 960,000 distinct CDR3 sequences, roughly 18% of them seen just once. This clonotype was seen a few times. The source of this sequence is a human donor who was either an allogeneic HSCT recipient or a stem cell or donor lymphocyte infusion donor (not recorded which). It is not recorded whose cells these are; they may come from a transplant donor. The V gene is TRBV5-1, the J gene TRBJ2-7; 10 bases line up with TRBD2. The sequenced sample was blood, either unsorted or a sorted T cell fraction (not recorded which). DNA of the CDR3: TGCGCCAGCAAACTAGCGGGAACCAACTCCTACGAGCAGTACTTC. Protein product: CASKLAGTNSYEQYF.